Given below is one T cell receptor beta chain in context. The record originates from a study of control samples from healthy donors and cancer patients. Trimming stripped 2 bases from V and 4 bases from J, with 17 bases between. CDR3 length: 17 amino acids. Per germline, CDR1 SGHTA and CDR2 FQGNSA. Method: immunoSEQ multiplex PCR; TCRdb's copy keeps in-frame clones and lacks some. The sample records approximately 120,000 clones, around 89% being singletons. Material: blood. This TCR derives from a woman aged 50 to 60 in good health. The chain carries TRBV7-2 and TRBJ2-2, with D hard to call. In DNA form, the CDR3 reads TGTGCCAGCAGCTTATTCCCCCTAATAGCTGGCACCGGGGAGCTGTTTTTT. Translation gives CASSLFPLIAGTGELFF.